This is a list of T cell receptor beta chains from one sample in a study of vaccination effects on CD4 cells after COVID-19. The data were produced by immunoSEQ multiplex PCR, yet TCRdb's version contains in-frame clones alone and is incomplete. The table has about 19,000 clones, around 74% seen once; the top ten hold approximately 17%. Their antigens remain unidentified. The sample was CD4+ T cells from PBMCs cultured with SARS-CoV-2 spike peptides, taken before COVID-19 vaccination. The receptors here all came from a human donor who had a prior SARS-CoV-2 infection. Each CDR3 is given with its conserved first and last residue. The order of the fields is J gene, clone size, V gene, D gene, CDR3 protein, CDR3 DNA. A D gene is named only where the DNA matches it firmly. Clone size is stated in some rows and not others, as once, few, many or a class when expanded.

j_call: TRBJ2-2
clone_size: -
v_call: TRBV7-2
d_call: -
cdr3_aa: CASSPSNTGELFF
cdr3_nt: TGTGCCAGCAGCCCATCGAACACCGGGGAGCTGTTTTTT

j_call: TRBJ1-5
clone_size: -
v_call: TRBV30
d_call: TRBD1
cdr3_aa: CAWSDSGTGGLGLQPQHF
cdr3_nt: TGTGCCTGGAGTGATTCCGGGACAGGGGGCCTAGGCTTACAGCCCCAGCATTTT

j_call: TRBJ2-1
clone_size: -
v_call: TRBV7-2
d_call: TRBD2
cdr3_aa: CASSLVRGGNNEQFF
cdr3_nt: TGTGCCAGCAGCTTAGTGCGCGGGGGGAACAATGAGCAGTTCTTC

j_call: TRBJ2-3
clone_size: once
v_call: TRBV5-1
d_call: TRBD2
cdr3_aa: CASRVLAGGSGTDTQYF
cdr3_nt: TGCGCCAGCAGGGTTCTAGCGGGAGGATCAGGCACAGATACGCAGTATTTT

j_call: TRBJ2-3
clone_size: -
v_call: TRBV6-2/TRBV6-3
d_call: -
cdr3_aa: CASSYRDSSGTPGYF
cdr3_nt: TGTGCCAGCAGTTATCGGGACTCCTCCGGGACTCCCGGGTATTTT

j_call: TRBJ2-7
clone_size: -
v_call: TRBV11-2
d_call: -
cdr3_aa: CASRRSYEQYF
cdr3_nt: TGTGCCAGCAGACGCTCCTACGAGCAGTACTTC

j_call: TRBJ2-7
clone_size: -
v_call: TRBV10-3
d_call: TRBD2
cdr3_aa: CATGGTNYDVQYF
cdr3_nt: TGTGCCACCGGGGGGACTAACTACGACGTGCAGTACTTC

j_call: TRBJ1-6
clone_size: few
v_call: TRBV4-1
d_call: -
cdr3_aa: CASSQDLTSSYNSPLHF
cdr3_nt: TGCGCCAGCAGCCAAGATCTGACTAGCTCCTATAATTCACCCCTCCACTTT

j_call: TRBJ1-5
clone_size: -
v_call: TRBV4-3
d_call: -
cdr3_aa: CASSQEVGRAQPQHF
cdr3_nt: TGCGCCAGCAGCCAAGAGGTGGGAAGGGCACAGCCCCAGCATTTT

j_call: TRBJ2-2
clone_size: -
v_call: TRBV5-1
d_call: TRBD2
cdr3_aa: CASSSRTSGRGNTGELFF
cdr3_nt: TGCGCCAGCAGCTCCCGGACTAGCGGGAGGGGTAACACCGGGGAGCTGTTTTTT

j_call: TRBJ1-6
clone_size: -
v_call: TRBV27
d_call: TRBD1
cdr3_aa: CASRLKAGGTSPLHF
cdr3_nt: TGTGCCAGCAGGCTTAAGGCAGGGGGTACCTCACCCCTCCACTTT

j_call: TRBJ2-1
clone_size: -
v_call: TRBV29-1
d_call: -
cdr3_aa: CSVTQGGGGNEQFF
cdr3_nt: TGCAGCGTAACCCAGGGGGGTGGGGGGAATGAGCAGTTCTTC

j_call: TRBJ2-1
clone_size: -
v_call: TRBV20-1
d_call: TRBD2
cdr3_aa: CSASSGGSYNEQFF
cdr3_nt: TGCAGTGCTAGTTCGGGGGGGTCTTACAATGAGCAGTTCTTC

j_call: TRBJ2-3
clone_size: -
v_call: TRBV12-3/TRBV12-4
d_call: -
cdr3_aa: CASSLAGNTQYF
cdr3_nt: TGTGCCAGCAGTTTAGCTGGAAATACGCAGTATTTT

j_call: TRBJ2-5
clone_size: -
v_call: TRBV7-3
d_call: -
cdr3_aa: CASSSTVQEETQYF
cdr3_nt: TGTGCCAGCAGCTCGACCGTACAGGAAGAGACCCAGTACTTC

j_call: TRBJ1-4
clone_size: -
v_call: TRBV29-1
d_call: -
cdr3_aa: CSVAGEKLFF
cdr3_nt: TGCAGCGTTGCGGGTGAAAAACTGTTTTTT

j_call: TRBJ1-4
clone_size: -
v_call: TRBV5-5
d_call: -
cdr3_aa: CASSLVSVGGGAANEKLFF
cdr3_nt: TGTGCCAGCAGCTTAGTCAGTGTAGGGGGAGGCGCGGCTAATGAAAAACTGTTTTTT

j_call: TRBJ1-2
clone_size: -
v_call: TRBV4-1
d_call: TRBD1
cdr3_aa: CASSATGTAYNYGYTF
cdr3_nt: TGCGCCAGCAGCGCAACCGGGACAGCATATAACTATGGCTACACCTTC

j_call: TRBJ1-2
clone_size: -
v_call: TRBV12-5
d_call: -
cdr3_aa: CASGLGQGIVGYTF
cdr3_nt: TGTGCTAGTGGTTTGGGGCAGGGTATTGTTGGCTACACCTTC

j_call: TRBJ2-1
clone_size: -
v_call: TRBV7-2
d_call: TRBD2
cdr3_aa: CATALAGSSYNEQFF
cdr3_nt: TGTGCCACCGCACTAGCGGGAAGCTCCTACAATGAGCAGTTCTTC

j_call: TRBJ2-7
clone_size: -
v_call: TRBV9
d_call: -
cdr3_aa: CASSVGGAGLVEQYF
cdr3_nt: TGTGCCAGCAGCGTAGGGGGGGCAGGGTTGGTCGAGCAGTACTTC

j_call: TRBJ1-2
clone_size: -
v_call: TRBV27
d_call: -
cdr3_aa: CASRIRAFYGYTF
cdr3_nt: TGTGCCAGCCGAATCAGGGCTTTCTATGGCTACACCTTC

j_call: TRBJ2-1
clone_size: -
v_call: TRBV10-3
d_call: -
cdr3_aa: CAISESNGPYNEQFF
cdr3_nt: TGTGCCATCAGTGAGTCCAACGGCCCCTACAATGAGCAGTTCTTC

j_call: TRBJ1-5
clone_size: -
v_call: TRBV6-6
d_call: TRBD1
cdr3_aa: CASSYWDRGSNQPQHF
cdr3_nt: TGTGCCAGCAGTTACTGGGACAGGGGAAGCAATCAGCCCCAGCATTTT

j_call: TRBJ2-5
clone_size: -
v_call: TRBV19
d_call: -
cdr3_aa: CASREGGGTKETQYF
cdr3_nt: TGTGCCAGCAGGGAGGGGGGGGGAACCAAAGAGACCCAGTACTTC

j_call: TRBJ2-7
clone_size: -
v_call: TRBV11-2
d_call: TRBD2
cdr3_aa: CASSIGLAGAWYF
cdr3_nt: TGTGCCAGCAGCATCGGACTAGCCGGGGCGTGGTACTTC

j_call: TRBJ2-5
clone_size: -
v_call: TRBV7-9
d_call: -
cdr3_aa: CASSLEREWAETQYF
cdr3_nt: TGTGCCAGCAGCTTAGAACGGGAGTGGGCAGAGACCCAGTACTTC

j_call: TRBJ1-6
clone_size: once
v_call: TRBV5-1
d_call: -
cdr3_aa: CASSWRWQDNSPLHF
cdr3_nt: TGCGCCAGCAGCTGGCGGTGGCAGGATAATTCACCCCTCCACTTT

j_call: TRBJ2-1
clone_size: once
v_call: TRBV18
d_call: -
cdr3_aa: CASSENKGYNEQFF
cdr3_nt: TGTGCCAGCTCTGAAAATAAAGGGTACAATGAGCAGTTCTTC

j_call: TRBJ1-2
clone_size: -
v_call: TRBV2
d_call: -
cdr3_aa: CASRDSIIGYTF
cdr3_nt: TGTGCCAGCAGGGACTCTATTATTGGCTACACCTTC

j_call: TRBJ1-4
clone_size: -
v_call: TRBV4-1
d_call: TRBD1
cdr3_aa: CASSHRGANEKLFF
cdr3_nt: TGCGCCAGCAGTCACAGGGGAGCTAATGAAAAACTGTTTTTT

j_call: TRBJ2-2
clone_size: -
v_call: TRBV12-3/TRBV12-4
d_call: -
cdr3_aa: CASSLQGTGELFF
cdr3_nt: TGTGCCAGCAGTTTGCAGGGCACCGGGGAGCTGTTTTTT

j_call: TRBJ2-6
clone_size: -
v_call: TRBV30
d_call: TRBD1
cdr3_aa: CAWARSGQGYSGANVLTF
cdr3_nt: TGTGCCTGGGCCCGCTCGGGACAGGGGTACTCTGGGGCCAACGTCCTGACTTTC

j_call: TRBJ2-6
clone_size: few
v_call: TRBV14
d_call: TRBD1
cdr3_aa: CASSYGQGPSSGANVLTF
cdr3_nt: TGTGCCAGCAGCTACGGACAGGGGCCGAGCTCTGGGGCCAACGTCCTGACTTTC

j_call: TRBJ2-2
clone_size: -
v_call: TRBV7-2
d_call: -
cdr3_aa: CASSPVGELFF
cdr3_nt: TGTGCCAGCAGCCCCGTTGGGGAGCTGTTTTTT

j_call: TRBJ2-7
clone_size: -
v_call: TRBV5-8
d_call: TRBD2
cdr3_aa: CASSLIIAGESSEQYF
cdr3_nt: TGTGCCAGCAGCCTCATCATAGCGGGAGAAAGCTCCGAGCAGTACTTC